Listed below are T cell receptor beta chains from one sample, sequenced in a study of radiotherapy plus CTLA-4 blockade in lung cancer. Sequencing was performed with immunoSEQ multiplex PCR; in TCRdb, only in-frame clones are kept and a portion is missing. The data hold under 65,000 clones, with about 76% observed a single time. The sample here was peripheral blood, taken from a patient treated with radiotherapy plus ipilimumab. These receptors all stem from a human donor with non-small cell lung cancer who had a complete response to radiotherapy plus ipilimumab. Both conserved end residues are trimmed from each CDR3. The order of the fields is J gene, V gene, CDR3 protein.

j_call: TRBJ1-5
v_call: TRBV6-1
cdr3_aa: ASHPGQASLKPQH

j_call: TRBJ1-5
v_call: TRBV7-2
cdr3_aa: ASSLGQGQGDQPQH

j_call: TRBJ2-5
v_call: TRBV30
cdr3_aa: AWGSGQQETQY

j_call: TRBJ1-2
v_call: TRBV28
cdr3_aa: ASSLAAGGPYGYT

j_call: TRBJ1-3
v_call: TRBV6-1
cdr3_aa: ASRNTGNTIY

j_call: TRBJ1-2
v_call: TRBV6-5
cdr3_aa: ASSKGGWGYGYT

j_call: TRBJ1-5
v_call: TRBV18
cdr3_aa: ASSPMADSNQPQH

j_call: TRBJ1-2
v_call: TRBV29-1
cdr3_aa: SVIDRADYGYT

j_call: TRBJ2-2
v_call: TRBV12-5
cdr3_aa: ASGLGATRAIGELF

j_call: TRBJ1-4
v_call: TRBV27
cdr3_aa: ASSSPGQGALLFEKLF

j_call: TRBJ1-4
v_call: TRBV12-2
cdr3_aa: ASRLEAGNEKLF

j_call: TRBJ2-2
v_call: TRBV30
cdr3_aa: AWRRDRGNTGELF

j_call: .
v_call: TRBV5-4
cdr3_aa: ATTNPTGGTYEQY

j_call: TRBJ2-4
v_call: TRBV15
cdr3_aa: ATSRGQVNIQY

j_call: TRBJ2-4
v_call: TRBV5-1
cdr3_aa: ASSLDVANIQY

j_call: TRBJ2-2
v_call: TRBV10-3
cdr3_aa: AIRGTSGRGTGELF

j_call: TRBJ1-4
v_call: TRBV27
cdr3_aa: ASSRRVTTNEKLF

j_call: TRBJ2-5
v_call: TRBV28
cdr3_aa: ASSSLAGEGETQY

j_call: TRBJ1-2
v_call: TRBV10-3
cdr3_aa: AISDETGNYGYT

j_call: TRBJ2-1
v_call: TRBV18
cdr3_aa: ASSPLAGMDEQF

j_call: TRBJ1-5
v_call: TRBV15
cdr3_aa: ATSTPGTGGDVSDQPQH

j_call: TRBJ1-2
v_call: TRBV5-8
cdr3_aa: ASSFTGDYGYT

j_call: TRBJ1-2
v_call: TRBV4-3
cdr3_aa: ASSQSTGGTSYGYT

j_call: TRBJ2-3
v_call: TRBV25-1
cdr3_aa: ASSAQGSGRADTQY

j_call: TRBJ1-1
v_call: TRBV11-2
cdr3_aa: ASSPSTGGWDTEAF

j_call: TRBJ2-1
v_call: TRBV6-5
cdr3_aa: ASSQDRGLNEQF

j_call: TRBJ2-3
v_call: TRBV30
cdr3_aa: AWSKRSDTQY

j_call: TRBJ1-1
v_call: TRBV11-3
cdr3_aa: ASSSSDRFGTEAF

j_call: TRBJ2-7
v_call: TRBV7-2
cdr3_aa: ASSRGQNEQY

j_call: TRBJ1-1
v_call: TRBV7-9
cdr3_aa: ASSSQGYTEAF

j_call: TRBJ1-5
v_call: TRBV2
cdr3_aa: ASSPGTGYQPQH

j_call: TRBJ1-4
v_call: TRBV5-1
cdr3_aa: ASSSGQANEKLF

j_call: TRBJ2-1
v_call: TRBV11-2
cdr3_aa: ASSSSGGSYNEQF

j_call: TRBJ1-6
v_call: TRBV30
cdr3_aa: AWTPPRGELYSPLH

j_call: TRBJ2-5
v_call: TRBV5-1
cdr3_aa: ASSFSGSPPETQY

j_call: TRBJ2-2
v_call: TRBV7-9
cdr3_aa: ASSLARGEGNTGELF

j_call: TRBJ1-2
v_call: TRBV30
cdr3_aa: AWSRDRKNYGYT

j_call: TRBJ2-3
v_call: TRBV20-1
cdr3_aa: SSEKGGTQY

j_call: TRBJ2-2
v_call: TRBV9
cdr3_aa: ASSGQGAVGELF

j_call: TRBJ2-1
v_call: TRBV30
cdr3_aa: AWLVGGRNEQF

j_call: TRBJ1-2
v_call: TRBV18
cdr3_aa: ASSYTRDTATGGYT

j_call: TRBJ2-2
v_call: TRBV7-6
cdr3_aa: ASSLGQATGELF

j_call: TRBJ2-2
v_call: TRBV2
cdr3_aa: ASNLDRSTGELF

j_call: TRBJ1-2
v_call: TRBV6-1
cdr3_aa: ASSEARAGGIAYGYT

j_call: TRBJ2-2
v_call: TRBV6-5
cdr3_aa: ASSYTNRVGTGELS

j_call: TRBJ2-1
v_call: TRBV5-1
cdr3_aa: ASSLSSLAGQEWSRSYNEQF

j_call: TRBJ2-5
v_call: TRBV5-4
cdr3_aa: ASSWRDGQETQY

j_call: TRBJ2-2
v_call: TRBV15
cdr3_aa: ATSRVRTGIGTGELF

j_call: TRBJ2-2
v_call: TRBV7-9
cdr3_aa: ASSSRLAGTNTGELF

j_call: TRBJ1-5
v_call: TRBV5-6
cdr3_aa: ASSSTGGSQPQH

j_call: TRBJ2-4
v_call: TRBV5-4
cdr3_aa: ASSRTGGVMGAKNIQY

j_call: TRBJ2-5
v_call: TRBV29-1
cdr3_aa: SVDETAQY

j_call: TRBJ2-2
v_call: TRBV19
cdr3_aa: ASSMRDRNTGELF

j_call: TRBJ1-2
v_call: TRBV13
cdr3_aa: ASSAHNGANYGYT

j_call: TRBJ2-2
v_call: TRBV6-5
cdr3_aa: ASSRAGELF